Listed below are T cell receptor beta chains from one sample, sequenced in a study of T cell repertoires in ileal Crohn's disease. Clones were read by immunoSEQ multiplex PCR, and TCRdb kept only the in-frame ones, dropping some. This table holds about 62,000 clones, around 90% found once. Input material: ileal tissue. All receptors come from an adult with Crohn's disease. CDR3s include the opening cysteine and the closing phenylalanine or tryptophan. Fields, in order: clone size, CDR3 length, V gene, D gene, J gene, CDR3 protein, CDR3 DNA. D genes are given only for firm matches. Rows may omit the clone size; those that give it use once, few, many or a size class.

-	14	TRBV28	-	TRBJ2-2	CASRTGSGTGELFF	TGTGCCAGCAGGACAGGGAGCGGGACCGGGGAGCTGTTTTTT
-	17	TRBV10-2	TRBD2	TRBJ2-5	CASSRTSGRGSQETQYF	TGCGCCAGCAGTCGGACTAGCGGACGCGGCAGTCAAGAGACCCAGTACTTC
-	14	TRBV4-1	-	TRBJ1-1	CASSQDRRETEAFF	TGCGCCAGCAGCCAAGATAGGAGGGAAACTGAAGCTTTCTTT
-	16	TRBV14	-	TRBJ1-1	CASSQDYSEANTEAFF	TGTGCCAGCAGCCAAGATTATTCTGAAGCGAACACTGAAGCTTTCTTT
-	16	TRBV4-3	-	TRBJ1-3	CASSQAPSRSGNTIYF	TGCGCCAGCAGCCAAGCTCCCAGTCGCTCTGGAAACACCATATATTTT
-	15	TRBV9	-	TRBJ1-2	CASSVDASRGYGYTF	TGTGCCAGCAGCGTAGATGCTAGCAGGGGTTATGGCTACACCTTC
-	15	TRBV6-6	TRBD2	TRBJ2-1	CASSSLAGGQSEQFF	TGTGCCAGCAGTTCGCTAGCGGGGGGGCAGTCTGAGCAGTTCTTC
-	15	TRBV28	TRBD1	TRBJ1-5	CASSFWDRRNQPQHF	TGTGCCAGCAGTTTTTGGGACAGACGCAATCAGCCCCAGCATTTT
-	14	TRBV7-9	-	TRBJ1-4	CASSFRTDNEKLFF	TGTGCCAGCAGCTTTAGGACTGATAATGAAAAACTGTTTTTT
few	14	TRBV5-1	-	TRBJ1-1	CASSTQTGRAEAFF	TGCGCCAGCAGCACCCAGACAGGTAGGGCTGAAGCTTTCTTT
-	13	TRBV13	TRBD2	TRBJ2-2	CASSGTITGELFF	TGTGCCAGCTCCGGGACTATTACCGGGGAGCTGTTTTTT
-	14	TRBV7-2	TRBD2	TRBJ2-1	CASSSSVTSDEQFF	TGTGCCAGCAGCTCATCCGTTACTAGCGATGAGCAGTTCTTC
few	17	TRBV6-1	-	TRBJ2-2	CASSEMPTVANTGELFF	TGTGCCAGCAGTGAGATGCCGACAGTAGCAAACACCGGGGAGCTGTTTTTT
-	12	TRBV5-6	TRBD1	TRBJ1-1	CASSLRDREAFF	TGTGCCAGCAGCTTGAGGGACAGGGAAGCTTTCTTT
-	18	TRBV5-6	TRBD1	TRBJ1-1	CASSTGPGQAAQKTEAFF	TGTGCCAGCAGCACGGGACCGGGACAGGCCGCCCAGAAGACTGAAGCTTTCTTT
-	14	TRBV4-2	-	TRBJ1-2	CASSQDPGRYGYTF	TGTGCCAGCAGCCAAGATCCGGGTCGCTATGGCTACACCTTC
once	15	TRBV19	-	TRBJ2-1	CASSIGEVSYNEQFF	TGTGCCAGTAGTATAGGGGAGGTCTCCTACAATGAGCAGTTCTTC
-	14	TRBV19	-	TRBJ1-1	CASRDRLMNTEAFF	TGTGCCAGTAGGGACAGACTCATGAACACTGAAGCTTTCTTT
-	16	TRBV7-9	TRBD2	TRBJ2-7	CASSLGTSGNFYEQYF	TGTGCCAGCAGCTTAGGGACTAGCGGGAACTTCTACGAGCAGTACTTC
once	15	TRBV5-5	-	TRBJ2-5	CASSYTSTSQETQYF	TGTGCCAGCAGCTACACTAGCACCTCCCAAGAGACCCAGTACTTC
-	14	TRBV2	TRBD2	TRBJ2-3	CASSASGVPDTQYF	TGTGCCAGCAGTGCTAGCGGGGTTCCAGATACGCAGTATTTT
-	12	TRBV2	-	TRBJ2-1	CASSEHRPYEFF	TGTGCCAGCAGTGAGCACAGGCCCTACGAGTTCTTC
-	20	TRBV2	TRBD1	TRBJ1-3	CASSEWWQGDRTSSGNTIYF	TGTGCCAGCAGTGAATGGTGGCAGGGGGATCGTACTAGCTCTGGAAACACCATATATTTT
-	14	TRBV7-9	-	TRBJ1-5	CASSLEGGGQPQHF	TGTGCCAGCAGCTTAGAGGGCGGGGGTCAGCCCCAGCATTTT
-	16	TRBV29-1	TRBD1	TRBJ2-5	CSVHGPGGQGLQTQYF	TGCAGCGTCCATGGGCCCGGCGGACAGGGGTTGCAGACCCAGTACTTC
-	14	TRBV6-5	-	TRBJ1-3	CASIPGGSGNTIYF	TGTGCCAGTATTCCGGGGGGCTCTGGAAACACCATATATTTT
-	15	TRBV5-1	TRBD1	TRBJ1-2	CASSSPGTGFYGYTF	TGCGCCAGCAGCTCCCCCGGGACAGGGTTCTATGGCTACACCTTC
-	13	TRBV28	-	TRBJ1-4	CASSLTTNEKLFF	TGTGCCAGCAGTCTAACAACTAATGAAAAACTGTTTTTT
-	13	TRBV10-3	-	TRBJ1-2	CAISGGTNDGYTF	TGTGCCATCAGTGGAGGTACGAACGACGGCTACACCTTC
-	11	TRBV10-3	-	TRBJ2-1	CAISSVREQFF	TGTGCCATCTCAAGCGTCCGTGAGCAGTTCTTC
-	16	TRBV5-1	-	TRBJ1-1	CASSLDPGLMNTEAFF	TGCGCCAGCAGCTTAGACCCCGGACTTATGAACACTGAAGCTTTCTTT
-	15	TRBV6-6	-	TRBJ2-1	CASSFLGGAGNEQFF	TGTGCCAGCAGTTTCCTGGGGGGGGCCGGCAATGAGCAGTTCTTC
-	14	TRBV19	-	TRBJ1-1	CASSIGYGQPKAFF	TGTGCCAGTAGTATAGGATACGGACAGCCCAAAGCTTTCTTT
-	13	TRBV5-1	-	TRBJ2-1	CASSFTSNNEQFF	TGCGCCAGCAGCTTTACTAGTAACAATGAGCAGTTCTTC
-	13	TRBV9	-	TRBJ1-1	CASSVGGYTEAFF	TGTGCCAGCAGCGTAGGAGGGTACACTGAAGCTTTCTTT
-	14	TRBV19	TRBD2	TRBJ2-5	CASCASGGRETQYF	TGTGCCAGTTGTGCCAGCGGGGGGCGGGAGACCCAGTACTTC
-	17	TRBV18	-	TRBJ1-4	CASSRTSDVATNEKLFF	TGTGCCAGCTCACGGACATCGGATGTTGCAACTAATGAAAAACTGTTTTTT
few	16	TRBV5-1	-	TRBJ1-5	CASSLGDRQGGQPQHF	TGCGCCAGCAGCTTGGGAGACAGGCAAGGCGGGCAGCCCCAGCATTTT
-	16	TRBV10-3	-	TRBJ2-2	CAISETGTTNTGELFF	TGTGCCATCAGTGAGACCGGGACAACGAACACCGGGGAGCTGTTTTTT
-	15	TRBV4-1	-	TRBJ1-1	CASSSAATVNTEAFF	TGCGCCAGCAGCTCTGCGGCAACTGTGAACACTGAAGCTTTCTTT
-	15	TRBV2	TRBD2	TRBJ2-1	CASRRRGGSYNEQFF	TGTGCCAGCAGGCGGCGGGGGGGTTCCTACAATGAGCAGTTCTTC
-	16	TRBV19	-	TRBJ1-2	CASVSQGWGLSGGYTF	TGTGCCAGCGTCTCACAGGGATGGGGCTTGTCCGGTGGCTACACCTTC
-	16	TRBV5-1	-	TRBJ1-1	CASSAIPQVGNTEAFF	TGCGCCAGCAGCGCTATCCCGCAGGTTGGGAACACTGAAGCTTTCTTT
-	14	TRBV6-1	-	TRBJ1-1	CASTKGAVGTEAFF	TGTGCCAGCACTAAAGGGGCCGTGGGCACTGAAGCTTTCTTT
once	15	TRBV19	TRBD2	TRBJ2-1	CASSMPPAGRARLLF	TGTGCCAGTAGTATGCCCCCCGCGGGGAGGGCCCGACTGCTCTTC
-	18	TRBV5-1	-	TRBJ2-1	CASSWYGEASPKYNEQFF	TGCGCCAGCAGCTGGTACGGGGAGGCAAGTCCCAAGTACAATGAGCAGTTCTTC
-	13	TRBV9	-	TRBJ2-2	CASSVAGTGELFF	TGTGCCAGCAGCGTAGCAGGGACCGGGGAGCTGTTTTTT
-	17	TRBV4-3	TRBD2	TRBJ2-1	CASSQESRLAGYNEQFF	TGCGCCAGCAGCCAAGAATCACGGCTAGCGGGTTACAATGAGCAGTTCTTC
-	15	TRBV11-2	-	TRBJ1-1	CASSLSYGMNTEAFF	TGTGCCAGCAGCTTATCCTACGGGATGAACACTGAAGCTTTCTTT
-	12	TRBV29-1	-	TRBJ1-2	CSVEEGTYGYTF	TGCAGCGTTGAGGAGGGGACCTATGGCTACACCTTC
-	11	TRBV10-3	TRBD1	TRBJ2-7	CALGQGSEQYF	TGTGCCCTAGGACAGGGGAGCGAGCAGTACTTC